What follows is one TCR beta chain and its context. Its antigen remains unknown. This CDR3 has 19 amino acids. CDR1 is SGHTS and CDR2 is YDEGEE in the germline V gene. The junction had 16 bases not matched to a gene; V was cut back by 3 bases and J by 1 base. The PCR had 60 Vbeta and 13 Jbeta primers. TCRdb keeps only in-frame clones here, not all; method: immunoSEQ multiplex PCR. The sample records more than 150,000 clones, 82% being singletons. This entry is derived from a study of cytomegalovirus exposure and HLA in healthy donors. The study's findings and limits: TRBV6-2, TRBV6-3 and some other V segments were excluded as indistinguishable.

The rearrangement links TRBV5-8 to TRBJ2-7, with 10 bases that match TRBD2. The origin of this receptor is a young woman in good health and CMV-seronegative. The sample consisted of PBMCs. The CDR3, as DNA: TGTGCCAGCAGCTCCCCCCCCTCGACTAGCGGGTTCTCTTCCTACGAGCAGTACTTC. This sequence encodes CASSSPPSTSGFSSYEQYF.